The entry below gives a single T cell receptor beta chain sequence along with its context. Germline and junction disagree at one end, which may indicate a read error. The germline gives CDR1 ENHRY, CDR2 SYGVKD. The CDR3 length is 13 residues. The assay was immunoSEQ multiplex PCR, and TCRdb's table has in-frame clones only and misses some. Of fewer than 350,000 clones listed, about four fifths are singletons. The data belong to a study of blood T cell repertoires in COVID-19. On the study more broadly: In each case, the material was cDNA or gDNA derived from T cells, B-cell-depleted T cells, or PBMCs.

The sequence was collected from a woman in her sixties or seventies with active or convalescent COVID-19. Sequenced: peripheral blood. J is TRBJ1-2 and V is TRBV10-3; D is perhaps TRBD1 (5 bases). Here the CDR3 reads CAISESGGVMVNF. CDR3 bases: TGTGCCATCAGTGAGTCCGGGGGTGTAATGGTGAACTTC.